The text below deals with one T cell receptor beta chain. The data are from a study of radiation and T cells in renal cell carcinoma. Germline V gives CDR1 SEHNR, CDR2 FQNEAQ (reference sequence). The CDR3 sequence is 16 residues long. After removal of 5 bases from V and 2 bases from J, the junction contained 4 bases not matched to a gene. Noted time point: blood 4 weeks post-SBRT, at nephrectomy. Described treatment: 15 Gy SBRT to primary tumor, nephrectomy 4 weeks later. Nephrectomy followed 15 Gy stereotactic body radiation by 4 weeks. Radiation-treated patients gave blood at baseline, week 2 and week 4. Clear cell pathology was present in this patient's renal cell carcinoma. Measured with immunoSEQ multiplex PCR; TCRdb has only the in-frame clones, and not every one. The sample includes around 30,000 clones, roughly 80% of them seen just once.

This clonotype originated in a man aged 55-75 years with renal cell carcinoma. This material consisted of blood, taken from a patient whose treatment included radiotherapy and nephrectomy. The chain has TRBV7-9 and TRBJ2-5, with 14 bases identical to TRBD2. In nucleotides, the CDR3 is TGTGCCAGCAGCAACCGACTAGCGGGAGGGCAAGAGACCCAGTACTTC. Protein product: CASSNRLAGGQETQYF. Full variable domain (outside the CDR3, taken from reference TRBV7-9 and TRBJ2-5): DTGVSQNPRHKITKRGQNVTFRCDPISEHNRLYWYRQTLGQGPEFLTYFQNEAQLEKSRLLSDRFSAERPKGSFSTLEIQRTEQGDSAMYLCASSNRLAGGQETQYFGPGTRLLVL.